This is a list of T cell receptor beta chains from one sample in a study of T cell responses to AZD1222 COVID-19 vaccine. Profiled with immunoSEQ multiplex PCR; TCRdb holds only in-frame clones, not every one. Here the sample spans 75,000 to 100,000 clones, about nine tenths being singletons. The starting material was peripheral blood, obtained on day 0 of AZD1222 vaccination. The receptors originated from an adult in good health. The CDR3 runs from the conserved cysteine through the conserved F or W. The order of the fields is clone size, J gene, D gene, V gene, CDR3 protein, CDR3 DNA. The D gene is left open where the match is weak. Expanded clones get a size class; other rows say once, few or many, or leave the size out.

>.|TRBJ1-4|.|TRBV5-6
CASSFARRYEKLFF
TGTGCCAGCAGCTTTGCCAGGAGATATGAAAAACTGTTTTTT
>.|TRBJ2-7|.|TRBV11-2
CASSPLRRDSTYEQYF
TGTGCCAGCAGCCCCCTCAGAAGGGACTCTACCTACGAGCAGTACTTC
>few|TRBJ1-3|TRBD1|TRBV19
CASSRVDREFGNTIYF
TGTGCCAGTAGTAGGGTCGACAGGGAATTTGGAAACACCATATATTTT
>.|TRBJ1-2|.|TRBV5-1
CASSPGTHNYGYTF
TGCGCCAGCAGCCCCGGGACACACAACTATGGCTACACCTTC
>.|TRBJ1-1|.|TRBV7-8
CASSLTRQVNTEAFF
TGTGCCAGCAGCTTAACTCGACAAGTGAACACTGAAGCTTTCTTT
>once|TRBJ1-4|TRBD1|TRBV6-6
CASSYLGQDNEKLFF
TGTGCCAGCAGTTACTTGGGACAGGATAATGAAAAACTGTTTTTT
>.|TRBJ1-2|.|TRBV6-5
CASSWVNYGYTF
TGTGCCAGCAGCTGGGTTAACTATGGCTACACCTTC
>.|TRBJ2-7|.|TRBV11-2
CASSLDQGLEQYF
TGTGCCAGCAGCTTAGACCAGGGTCTCGAGCAGTACTTC
>.|TRBJ2-2|.|TRBV7-2
CALGTPANTGELFF
TGTGCCCTAGGGACCCCCGCGAACACCGGGGAGCTGTTTTTT
>.|TRBJ1-2|TRBD1|TRBV6-2/TRBV6-3
CASSGQGANYGYTF
TGTGCCAGCAGCGGACAGGGCGCTAACTATGGCTACACCTTC